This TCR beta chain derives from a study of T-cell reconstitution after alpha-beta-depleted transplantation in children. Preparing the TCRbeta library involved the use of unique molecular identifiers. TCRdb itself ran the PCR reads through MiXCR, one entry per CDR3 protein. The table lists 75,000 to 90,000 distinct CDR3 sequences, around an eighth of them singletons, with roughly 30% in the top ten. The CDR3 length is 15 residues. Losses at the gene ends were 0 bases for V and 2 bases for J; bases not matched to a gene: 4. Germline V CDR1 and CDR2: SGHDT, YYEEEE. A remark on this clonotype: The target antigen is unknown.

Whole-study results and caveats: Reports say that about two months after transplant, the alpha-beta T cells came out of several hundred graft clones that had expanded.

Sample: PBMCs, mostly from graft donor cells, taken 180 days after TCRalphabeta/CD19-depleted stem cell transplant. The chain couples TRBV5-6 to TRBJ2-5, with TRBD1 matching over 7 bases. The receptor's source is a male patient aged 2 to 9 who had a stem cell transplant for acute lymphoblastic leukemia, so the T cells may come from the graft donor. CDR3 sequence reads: CASSLAGRGQETQYF. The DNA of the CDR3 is TGTGCCAGCAGCTTGGCAGGCAGGGGGCAAGAGACCCAGTACTTC. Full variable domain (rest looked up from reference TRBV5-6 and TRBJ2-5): DAGVTQSPTHLIKTRGQQVTLRCSPKSGHDTVSWYQQALGQGPQFIFQYYEEEERQRGNFPDRFSGHQFPNYSSELNVNALLLGDSALYLCASSLAGRGQETQYFGPGTRLLVL.